The source of this T cell receptor (beta chain) is a study of STAT5B mutations in CD4+ large granular lymphocyte leukemia. Study-wide points: TRBV06-family usage was enriched in top patient clones (8/27) versus controls (2/35). The CD4+ versus CD8+ T-LGLL clonality difference may reflect limited sample size. Main leukemic clonotypes were patient-specific, but roughly 23% appeared at low frequency elsewhere.

Original processing methods: A productive frequency of 2.59 x 10-5 was the lowest detectable. The assay was immunoSEQ multiplex PCR, and TCRdb's table has in-frame clones only and misses some. V, J and clone size derive from that table, while D and trimming were established from the DNA sequence. The repertoire holds roughly 34,000 clones, with approximately 80% as singletons. The germline gives CDR1 MGHRA, CDR2 YSYEKL. The V end lost 1 base, the J end lost 6 bases, and 16 bases lay between the germline ends. The CDR3 consists of 15 residues. Details on this clone: Its antigen remains unidentified.

The sequencing sample was made of CD4+ T cells from blood buffy coats. This receptor was taken from a human donor in good health. The chain employs TRBV4-1 and TRBJ2-7; no clear D. For the CDR3, the DNA is TGCGCCAGCAGCCAAGGAGAGGCCCGCCCCGCCGAGCAGTACTTC. Its protein is CASSQGEARPAEQYF.